The source of this TCR beta chain is a study of response to subunit inactivated influenza vaccine. This clonotype was seen a handful of times. V was shortened by 1 base and J by 5 bases, with 12 bases between the two germline ends. There are 15 residues in the CDR3. Per the germline V gene, CDR1 is MDHEN and CDR2 is SYDVKM. TCRdb processed the RT-PCR reads anew with MiXCR; each CDR3 protein has one entry. This sample carries about 570,000 distinct CDR3 sequences, approximately 10% of them seen once, and the ten largest clones take 9.5% to 12%. These same data were also listed under a study on T cells expressing NK-cell markers. That work adds: A 5'RACE template switching approach incorporating UMIs was used to make TCR beta cDNA.

This TCR was recovered from a man aged 50-60 years who received an inactivated influenza vaccine. The rearrangement joins TRBV28 to TRBJ2-1; D is unclear. The material sequenced was PBMCs from blood, taken on the day of vaccination. The CDR3 is CASSLFPVGDNEQFF. As DNA, the CDR3 is TGTGCCAGCAGTTTATTCCCAGTCGGTGACAATGAGCAGTTCTTC. Using reference TRBV28 and TRBJ2-1 for the parts outside the CDR3, the full variable domain is DVKVTQSSRYLVKRTGEKVFLECVQDMDHENMFWYRQDPGLGLRLIYFSYDVKMKEKGDIPEGYSVSREKKERFSLILESASTNQTSMYLCASSLFPVGDNEQFFGPGTRLTVL.